This T cell receptor beta chain was documented in a study of CD8+ T cells in alopecia areata. Treatment here: oral pan-JAK inhibitor, 5-10 mg twice daily. Researchers took lesional scalp punch biopsies and peripheral blood from people who were alopecia areata patients. Germline lookup yields CDR1 KGHSH and CDR2 LQKENI. This CDR3 region has 14 residues. V shed 0 bases and J shed 5 bases, with 5 bases lying between them. Sample share makes this clone medium-sized. The antigen is not known. General study findings and limits: Lesional scalp, notably in alopecia totalis/universalis, had clonality above that of normal scalp.

Extracted RNA was reverse transcribed, and the resulting cDNA served as sequencing template. This table comes from immunoSEQ multiplex PCR, and its TCRdb copy is limited to in-frame clones, with some not included. The sample contains over 250,000 clones, around 64% of which appear only once. The receptor was derived from a human donor with alopecia areata. The rearrangement joins TRBV18 to TRBJ1-6; D gene ambiguous. The specimen was CD4+ T cells sorted from blood, collected at week 52, from a patient treated with tofacitinib. In DNA, the CDR3 is TGTGCCAGCTCACCACCGGGAAATAATTCACCCCTCCACTTT. Its translation: CASSPPGNNSPLHF.